The present T cell receptor (beta chain) was sequenced within a study of T cell responses to AZD1222 COVID-19 vaccine. Study-wide results and limits: Baseline antibody screening turned up just a handful of seropositive AZD1222 recipients. Across the whole spike, CD4 TCRs peaked at regions 160-218 and 743-854. Donors were chiefly white British, with a greater number of females, and clonal diversity was perhaps underestimated. Spike-specific TCR repertoires showed rising breadth and depth after two AZD1222 doses.

The repertoire was sequenced with immunoSEQ multiplex PCR; TCRdb's copy has only in-frame clones and lacks some. This sample yields just under 100,000 clones, of which over 75% are seen a single time; about 2.5% belongs to the top ten. With regard to this clone: Its antigen is undetermined.

Trimming stripped 8 bases from V and 3 bases from J, with 17 bases between. The germline gives CDR1 MNHNY, CDR2 SVGAGI (reference sequence). The CDR3 runs to 15 residues. The chain has TRBV6-6 and TRBJ1-5; perhaps TRBD1 as D (5 bases). Sequencing used peripheral blood, obtained on day 0 of AZD1222 vaccination. The receptor was isolated from an adult in good health. The CDR3 loop reads CASLIGQGPNQPQHF. Here the CDR3 DNA reads TGTGCCAGCCTCATAGGCCAGGGCCCCAATCAGCCCCAGCATTTT.